This passage covers 20 T cell receptor beta chains from one sample sequenced in a study of T cells in Graves' hyperthyroidism and ophthalmopathy. RNA transcripts gave rise to amplified TCR beta CDR3 regions. RT-PCR in the first round (using the HTBI primer set) targeted the TCR CDR3. TCRdb called the multiplex PCR reads again in MiXCR, with one record for every CDR3 protein. The table lists 370,000 or so distinct CDR3 sequences, 20% to 25% of them singletons. Sequenced sample: blood. The receptor set was obtained from a man over 45 with Graves' hyperthyroidism.

The V call is TRBV11-2, the J call TRBJ2-7; tentative D call: TRBD2 (6 bases). Germline CDR1 reads SGHAT; CDR2 reads FQNNGV. The CDR3 loop spans 14 amino acids. V gave up 0 bases and J gave up 1 base, with 7 bases separating them. CDR3 in amino acids: CASSLEGGSYEQYF. The CDR3, as DNA: TGTGCCAGCAGCTTAGAGGGGGGATCCTACGAGCAGTACTTC. Variable domain in full (rest from reference TRBV11-2 and TRBJ2-7): EAGVAQSPRYKIIEKRQSVAFWCNPISGHATLYWYQQILGQGPKLLIQFQNNGVVDDSQLPKDRFSAERLKGVDSTLKIQPAKLEDSAVYLCASSLEGGSYEQYFGPGTRLTVT.

This clonotype has a handful of counts. The J gene is TRBJ1-1, the V gene TRBV4-2, with D unclear. V shed 0 bases and J shed 3 bases, with 5 bases lying between them. The germline V gene encodes CDR1 LGHNA and CDR2 YNFKEQ. CDR3 length: 13 amino acids. The CDR3 region has the DNA TGTGCCAGCAGCCAAGATCTTCACACTGAAGCTTTCTTT. This sequence encodes CASSQDLHTEAFF.

The chain links TRBV27 to TRBJ2-4, with TRBD2 as a possible D gene (6 bases). From germline, CDR1 is MNHEY and CDR2 SMNVEV (reference sequence). This CDR3 has 13 amino acids. Trimming took 5 bases from V and 8 from J, leaving 13 bases between them. As DNA, the CDR3 is TGTGCCAGCAGTAACCGGGACTGGCACATTCAGTACTTC. This translates into CASSNRDWHIQYF.

This clonotype turned up a few times. The J gene is TRBJ2-7, the V gene TRBV2; D is possibly TRBD1 or TRBD2 (6 bases each). Germline loops: CDR1 SNHLY, CDR2 FYNNEI. Between the trimmed V and J ends, which lost 7 bases and 6 bases, there was a span of 19 bases. This CDR3 spans 14 amino acids. The CDR3 reads CASNPPGAPGEQYF. CDR3 DNA: TGTGCCAGCAACCCCCCGGGGGCGCCGGGCGAGCAGTACTTC.

The chain links TRBV29-1 to TRBJ2-3; D uncertain. The CDR3 extends over 13 amino acids. The V gene's germline CDR1 is SQVTM and CDR2 ANQGSEA. V was pared by 5 bases and J by 4 bases, with 13 bases between. The CDR3 sequence is CSVSSPPSDTQYF. The DNA for the CDR3 is TGCAGCGTTTCTAGTCCCCCCTCAGATACGCAGTATTTT.

This clonotype was seen ten or more times. The rearrangement joins TRBV27 to TRBJ2-1; 7 nucleotides align to TRBD2. The germline gives CDR1 MNHEY, CDR2 SMNVEV (reference sequence). The CDR3 consists of 14 residues. The ends lost 1 base at V and 5 bases at J; junction bases unmatched: 2. The CDR3 DNA sequence: TGTGCCAGCAGTTTATGGGAGGGGAACAATGAGCAGTTCTTC. Encoded protein: CASSLWEGNNEQFF.

This clonotype was recorded a few times. This chain joins TRBV11-3 and TRBJ2-3, with no clear D. The CDR3 spans 12 residues. Germline CDR1 and CDR2: SGHNT and YENEEA. Deletions cut 4 bases from V and 4 bases from J, with 6 bases between. This CDR3 reads CASSSIPDTQYF. In DNA, the CDR3 is TGTGCCAGCAGCTCGATACCAGATACGCAGTATTTT.

This clonotype has only a few counts. The genes are TRBV5-1 and TRBJ1-1, with D possibly being TRBD1 (6 bases). The ends were cut back, 3 bases at V and 1 base at J, with 13 bases in the middle. Germline CDR1 and CDR2: SGHRS and YFSETQ. There are 15 residues in the CDR3. The CDR3 bases are TGCGCCAGCAGCTGGGAAGACAGGACGAACACTGAAGCTTTCTTT. This translates into CASSWEDRTNTEAFF.

This clonotype came up a few times. This sequence joins TRBV20-1 and TRBJ2-3; D perhaps matches TRBD1 (6 bases). Germline loops: CDR1 DFQATT, CDR2 SNEGSKA (reference sequence). This CDR3 comprises 15 residues. The V gene lost 6 bases and the J gene lost 0 bases, with 16 bases spanning the gap. The CDR3 region is CSASNRDTSTDTQYF. CDR3 bases: TGCAGTGCGAGTAACAGGGACACTAGCACAGATACGCAGTATTTT.

CDR3 residues: CSAIPDPGGSNEQFF. The CDR3, as DNA: TGCAGTGCTATTCCGGACCCCGGGGGATCCAATGAGCAGTTCTTC. The chain links TRBV20-1 to TRBJ2-1; weak D call: TRBD2 (6 bases). Germline V gene sequence: CDR1 DFQATT, CDR2 SNEGSKA (reference sequence). The CDR3 extends over 15 amino acids. V was trimmed by 4 bases and J by 6 bases, leaving 19 bases between them.

The chain uses TRBV2 and TRBJ2-1; 12 bases agree with TRBD2. This CDR3 comprises 16 residues. The germline V gene encodes CDR1 SNHLY and CDR2 FYNNEI. V shed 3 bases and J 5 bases; nucleotides not matched to a gene: 5. The CDR3 sequence is CASSDRLAGADNEQFF. The CDR3 region has the DNA TGTGCCAGCAGTGATCGACTAGCGGGAGCAGACAATGAGCAGTTCTTC.

This chain joins TRBV10-3 and TRBJ2-3, with 9 positions matching TRBD2. Trimming removed 3 bases from V and 5 bases from J; junction bases left unmatched: 3. This CDR3 comprises 14 residues. Per germline, CDR1 ENHRY and CDR2 SYGVKD. The CDR3 coding sequence is TGTGCCATCAGTGATGCGGGAGGGGGAGATACGCAGTATTTT. Translation: CAISDAGGGDTQYF.

In this sample, this clonotype turned up once. Being one base from a much bigger clone, this may be a read error. V gene TRBV27 combines with J gene TRBJ2-1; 16 bases fit TRBD2. The germline V gene has CDR1 MNHEY and CDR2 SMNVEV (reference sequence). This CDR3 spans 17 amino acids. V lost 5 bases and J lost 6; bases outside the gene matches: 7. The CDR3 DNA follows: TGTGCCAGCAGTGATCCAGGGACTAGCGGGAGGGGCAATGAGCAGTTCTTC. Amino acid sequence: CASSDPGTSGRGNEQFF.

This clonotype was detected a few times. This chain uses TRBV30 with TRBJ2-1; 9 bases match TRBD2. The J segment lost 4 bases and the V segment lost 5 bases, leaving 15 bases of the junction unmatched. The CDR3 runs 17 residues. Germline V gives CDR1 GTSNPN, CDR2 SVGIG (reference sequence). The CDR3 nucleotides read TGTGCCTGGGACACCTGGGCGGGAGGGACCCCGTACAATGAGCAGTTCTTC. It translates to CAWDTWAGGTPYNEQFF.

This chain joins TRBV15 and TRBJ2-1; the match to TRBD2 covers 14 bases. Germline V gene sequence: CDR1 LNHNV, CDR2 YYDKDF (reference sequence). This CDR3 contains 16 residues. V shed 6 bases, J shed 6 bases, and the junction held 7 bases outside the gene matches. The CDR3 loop is CATSDPGLAGVNEQFF. CDR3 DNA: TGTGCCACCAGTGATCCGGGACTAGCGGGAGTCAATGAGCAGTTCTTC.

There are a few counts of this clonotype. The V gene is TRBV6-1, the J gene TRBJ2-3; D not resolved. Deletions cut 4 bases from V and 5 bases from J, with 13 bases between. Germline V CDR1 and CDR2: MNHNS, SASEGT. CDR3 length: 14 amino acids. For the CDR3, the DNA is TGTGCCAGCAGTGGACTGCAGGTGAGAGATACGCAGTATTTT. It is translated as CASSGLQVRDTQYF.

This clonotype was counted many times. The gene calls are TRBV20-1 and TRBJ2-1, with D maybe TRBD2 (6 bases). From germline, CDR1 is DFQATT and CDR2 SNEGSKA (reference sequence). With 6 bases removed from V and 2 bases from J, the gap between germline ends came to 14 bases. The CDR3 consists of 14 residues. The CDR3 protein is CSALRGGAYNEQFF. Written as DNA, the CDR3 is TGCAGTGCCCTCCGGGGAGGCGCCTACAATGAGCAGTTCTTC.

This clonotype was observed at least ten times. The chain carries TRBV29-1 and TRBJ2-7, with D maybe TRBD1 (6 bases). CDR3 length: 12 amino acids. Germline lookup yields CDR1 SQVTM and CDR2 ANQGSEA. V was cut by 4 bases and J by 6 bases, with 13 bases left in between. Here the CDR3 reads CSVGETGGEQYF. CDR3 DNA sequence: TGCAGCGTTGGAGAGACAGGCGGCGAGCAGTACTTC.

V usage is TRBV6-1 and J usage is TRBJ2-1; TRBD1 is a possible D gene (6 bases). V lost 8 bases to trimming and J lost 0 bases, with 14 bases between them. The CDR3 is 15 amino acids. The V gene's germline CDR1 is MNHNS and CDR2 SASEGT. The CDR3 region has the DNA TGTGCCAGCGGTGCCGGGACAAGCTCCTACAATGAGCAGTTCTTC. Its protein product is CASGAGTSSYNEQFF.

CDR3 sequence: CASSGGSTEAFF. The DNA of the CDR3 is TGTGCCAGCAGCGGAGGGAGCACTGAAGCTTTCTTT. The V call is TRBV9, the J call TRBJ1-1, with D unresolved. Trimming took 3 bases from V and 4 from J, leaving 7 bases between them. Germline values: CDR1 SGDLS, CDR2 YYNGEE. There are 12 residues in the CDR3. Looking up the rest from reference TRBV9 and TRBJ1-1 gives the full variable domain: DSGVTQTPKHLITATGQRVTLRCSPRSGDLSVYWYQQSLDQGLQFLIQYYNGEERAKGNILERFSAQQFPDLHSELNLSSLELGDSALYFCASSGGSTEAFFGQGTRLTVV.